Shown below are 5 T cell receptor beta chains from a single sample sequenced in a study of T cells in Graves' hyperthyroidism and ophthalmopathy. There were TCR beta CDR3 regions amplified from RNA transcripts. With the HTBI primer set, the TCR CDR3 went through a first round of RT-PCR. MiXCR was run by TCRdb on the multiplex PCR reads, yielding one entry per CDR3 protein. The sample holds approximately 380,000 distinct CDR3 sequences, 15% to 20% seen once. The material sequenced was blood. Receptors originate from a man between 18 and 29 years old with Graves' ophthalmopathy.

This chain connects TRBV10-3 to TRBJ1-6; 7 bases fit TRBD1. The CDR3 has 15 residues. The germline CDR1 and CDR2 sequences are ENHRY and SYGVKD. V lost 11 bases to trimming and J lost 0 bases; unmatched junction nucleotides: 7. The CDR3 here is CASKGASSYNSPLHF. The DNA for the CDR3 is TGTGCCTCCAAGGGGGCGAGCTCCTATAATTCACCCCTCCACTTT.

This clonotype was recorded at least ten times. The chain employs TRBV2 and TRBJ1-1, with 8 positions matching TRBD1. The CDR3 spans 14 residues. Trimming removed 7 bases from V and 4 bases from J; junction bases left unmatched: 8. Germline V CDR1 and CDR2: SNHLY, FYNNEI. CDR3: CASNFGQGSTEAFF. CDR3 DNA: TGTGCCAGCAATTTCGGACAGGGCAGCACTGAAGCTTTCTTT.

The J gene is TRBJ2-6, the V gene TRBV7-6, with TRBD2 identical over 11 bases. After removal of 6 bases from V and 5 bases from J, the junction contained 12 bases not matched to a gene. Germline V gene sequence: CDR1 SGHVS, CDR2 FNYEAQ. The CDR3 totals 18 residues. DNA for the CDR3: TGTGCCAGCAGTCGGGACTCTAGCGGGGGGCCCCGGGCCAACGTCCTGACTTTC. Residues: CASSRDSSGGPRANVLTF.

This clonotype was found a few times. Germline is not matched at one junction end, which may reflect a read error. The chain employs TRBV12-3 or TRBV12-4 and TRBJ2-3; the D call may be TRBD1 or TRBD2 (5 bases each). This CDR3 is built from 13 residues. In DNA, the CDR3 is TGTGCCAGCAGTTCCCGGGGCACAGATATGCAGTATTTT. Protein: CASSSRGTDMQYF.

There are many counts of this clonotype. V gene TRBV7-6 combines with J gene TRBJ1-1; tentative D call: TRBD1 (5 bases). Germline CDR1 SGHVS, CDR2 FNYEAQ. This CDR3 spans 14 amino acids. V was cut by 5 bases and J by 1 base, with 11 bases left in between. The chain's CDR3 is CASSVRDSNTEAFF. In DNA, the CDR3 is TGTGCCAGCAGCGTCAGGGACTCGAACACTGAAGCTTTCTTT.